This entry concerns a single T cell receptor (beta chain). Produced via immunoSEQ multiplex PCR; TCRdb's table is partial and in-frame only. The sample yields under 95,000 clones, around 83% seen once. The sample comes from a study of PD-L1 blockade in urothelial cancer. Study at large: Atezolizumab at 1,200 mg intravenously every 3 weeks was started by patients in 2014. Blood-derived samples held a median around 130,000 T cells.

The time point is: pretreatment peripheral blood. V trimming: 4 bases; J trimming: 1 base; junction bases outside the gene matches: 8. The CDR3 length is 16 residues. The germline V gene has CDR1 LNHDA and CDR2 SQIVND (reference sequence). The sequence came from a man aged 60 to 69 with urothelial cancer. The rearrangement links TRBV19 to TRBJ1-1; the match to TRBD1 covers 8 bases. The specimen comprised PBMCs, sampled around atezolizumab (anti-PD-L1) treatment. The CDR3 DNA reads as TGTGCCAGTAGTACCCCCCCGACAGGGGAGAACACTGAAGCTTTCTTT. Encoded protein: CASSTPPTGENTEAFF.